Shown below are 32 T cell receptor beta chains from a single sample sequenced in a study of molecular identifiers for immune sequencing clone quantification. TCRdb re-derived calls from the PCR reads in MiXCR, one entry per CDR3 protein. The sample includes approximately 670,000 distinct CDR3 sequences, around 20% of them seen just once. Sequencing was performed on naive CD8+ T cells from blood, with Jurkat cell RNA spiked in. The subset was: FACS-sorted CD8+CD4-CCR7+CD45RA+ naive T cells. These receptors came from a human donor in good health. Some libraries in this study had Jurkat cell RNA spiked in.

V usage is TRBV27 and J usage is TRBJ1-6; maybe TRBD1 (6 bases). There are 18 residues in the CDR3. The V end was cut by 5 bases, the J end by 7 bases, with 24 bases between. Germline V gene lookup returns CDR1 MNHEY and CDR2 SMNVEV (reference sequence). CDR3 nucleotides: TGTGCCAGCAGTCCTCAGGCTGCACAGGGCCCCGGAAATTCACCCCTCCACTTT. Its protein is CASSPQAAQGPGNSPLHF.

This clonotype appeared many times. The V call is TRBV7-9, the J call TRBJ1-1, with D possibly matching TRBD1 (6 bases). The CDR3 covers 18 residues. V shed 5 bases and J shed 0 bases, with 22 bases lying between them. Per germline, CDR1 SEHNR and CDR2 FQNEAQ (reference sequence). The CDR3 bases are TGTGCCAGCAGCGTAGGTATAAGCGGACAGTATTTGAACACTGAAGCTTTCTTT. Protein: CASSVGISGQYLNTEAFF. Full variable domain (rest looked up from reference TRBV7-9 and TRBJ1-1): DTGVSQNPRHKITKRGQNVTFRCDPISEHNRLYWYRQTLGQGPEFLTYFQNEAQLEKSRLLSDRFSAERPKGSFSTLEIQRTEQGDSAMYLCASSVGISGQYLNTEAFFGQGTRLTVV.

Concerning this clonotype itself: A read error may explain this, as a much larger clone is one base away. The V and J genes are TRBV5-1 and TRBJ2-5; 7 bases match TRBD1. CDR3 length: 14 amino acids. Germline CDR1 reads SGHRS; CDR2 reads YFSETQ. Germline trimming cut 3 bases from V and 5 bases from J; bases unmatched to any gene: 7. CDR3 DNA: TGCGCCAGCAGCTACAGGGGTTCGCATGAGACCCAGTACTTC. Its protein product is CASSYRGSHETQYF.

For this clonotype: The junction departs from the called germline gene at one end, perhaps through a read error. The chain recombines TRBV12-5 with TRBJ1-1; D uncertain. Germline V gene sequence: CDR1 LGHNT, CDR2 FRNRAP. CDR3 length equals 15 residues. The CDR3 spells CVSGLVTVLNTEASF. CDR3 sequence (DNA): TGTGTTAGTGGTTTGGTAACAGTATTGAACACTGAAGCTTCCTTT.

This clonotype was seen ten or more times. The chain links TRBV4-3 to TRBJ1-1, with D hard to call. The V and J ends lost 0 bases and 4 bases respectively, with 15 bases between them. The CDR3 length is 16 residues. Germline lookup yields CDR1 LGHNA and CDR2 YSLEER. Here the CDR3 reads CASSQDVSRRATEAFF. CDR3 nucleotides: TGCGCCAGCAGCCAAGATGTAAGCCGCCGGGCCACTGAAGCTTTCTTT.

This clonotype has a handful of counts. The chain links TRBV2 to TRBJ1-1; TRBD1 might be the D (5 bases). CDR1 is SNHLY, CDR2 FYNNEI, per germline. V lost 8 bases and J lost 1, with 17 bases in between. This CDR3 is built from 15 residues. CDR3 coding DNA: TGTGCCAGCCTAACCCCCGGGACGGCGAACACTGAAGCTTTCTTT. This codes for CASLTPGTANTEAFF.

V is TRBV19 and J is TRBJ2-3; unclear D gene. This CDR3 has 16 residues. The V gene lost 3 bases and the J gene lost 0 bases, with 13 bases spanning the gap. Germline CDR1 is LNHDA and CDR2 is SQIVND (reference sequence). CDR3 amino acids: CASSIRSDASTDTQYF. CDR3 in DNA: TGTGCCAGTAGTATTCGTTCGGACGCGAGCACAGATACGCAGTATTTT.

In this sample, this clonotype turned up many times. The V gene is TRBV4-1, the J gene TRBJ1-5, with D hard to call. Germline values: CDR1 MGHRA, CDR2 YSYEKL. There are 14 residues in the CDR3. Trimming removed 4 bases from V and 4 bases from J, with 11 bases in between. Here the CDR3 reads CASSPSVDNQPQHF. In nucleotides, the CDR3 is TGCGCCAGCAGCCCCTCGGTCGATAATCAGCCCCAGCATTTT.

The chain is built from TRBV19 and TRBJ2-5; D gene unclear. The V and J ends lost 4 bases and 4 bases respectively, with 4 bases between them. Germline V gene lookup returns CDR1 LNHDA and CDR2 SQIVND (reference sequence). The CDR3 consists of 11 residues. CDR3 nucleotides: TGTGCCAGTAGTACCACAGAGACCCAGTACTTC. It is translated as CASSTTETQYF.

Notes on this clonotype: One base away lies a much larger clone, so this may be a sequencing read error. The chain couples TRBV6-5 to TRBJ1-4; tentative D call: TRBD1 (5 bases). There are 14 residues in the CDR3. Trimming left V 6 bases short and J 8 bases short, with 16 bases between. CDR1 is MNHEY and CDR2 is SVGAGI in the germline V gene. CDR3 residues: CASSPDGGGEKLFF. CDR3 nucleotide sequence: TGTGCCAGCAGCCCGGACGGGGGAGGGGAAAAACTGTTTTTT.

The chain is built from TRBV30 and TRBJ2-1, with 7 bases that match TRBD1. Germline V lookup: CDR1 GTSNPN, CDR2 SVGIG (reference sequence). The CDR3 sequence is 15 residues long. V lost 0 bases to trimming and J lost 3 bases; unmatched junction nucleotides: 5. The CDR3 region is CAWSVTGADYNEQFF. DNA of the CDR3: TGTGCCTGGAGTGTAACAGGGGCTGACTACAATGAGCAGTTCTTC.

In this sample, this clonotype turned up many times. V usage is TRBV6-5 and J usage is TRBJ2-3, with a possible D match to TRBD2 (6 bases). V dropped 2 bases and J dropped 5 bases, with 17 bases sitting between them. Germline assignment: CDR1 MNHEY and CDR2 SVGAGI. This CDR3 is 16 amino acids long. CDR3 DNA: TGTGCCAGCAGTTACGAGGCGGGGTACCTAGGAGATACGCAGTATTTT. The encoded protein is CASSYEAGYLGDTQYF.

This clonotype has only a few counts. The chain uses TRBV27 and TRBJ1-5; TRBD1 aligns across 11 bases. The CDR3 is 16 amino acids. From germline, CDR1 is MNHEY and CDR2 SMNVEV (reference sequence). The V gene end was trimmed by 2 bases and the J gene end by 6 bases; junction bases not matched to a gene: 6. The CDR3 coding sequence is TGTGCCAGCAGTTTAGAGGGACAGGGGGTTCGTCAGCCCCAGCATTTT. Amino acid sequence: CASSLEGQGVRQPQHF.

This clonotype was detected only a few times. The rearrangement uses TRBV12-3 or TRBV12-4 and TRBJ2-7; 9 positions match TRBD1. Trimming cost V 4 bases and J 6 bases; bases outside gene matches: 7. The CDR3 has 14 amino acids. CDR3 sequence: CASSSGQGWGEQYF. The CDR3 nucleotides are TGTGCCAGCAGTTCGGGACAGGGTTGGGGCGAGCAGTACTTC.

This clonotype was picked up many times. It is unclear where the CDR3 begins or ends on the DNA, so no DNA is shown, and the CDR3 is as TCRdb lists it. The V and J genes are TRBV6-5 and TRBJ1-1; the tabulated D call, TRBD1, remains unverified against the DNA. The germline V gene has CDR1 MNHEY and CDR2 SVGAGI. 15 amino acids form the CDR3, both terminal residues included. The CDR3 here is CASSSSRGMNTEAFF.

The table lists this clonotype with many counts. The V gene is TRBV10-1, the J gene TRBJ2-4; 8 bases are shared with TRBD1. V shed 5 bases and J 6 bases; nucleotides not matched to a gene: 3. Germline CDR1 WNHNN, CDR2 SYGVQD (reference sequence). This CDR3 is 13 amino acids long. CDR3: CASSQGATNIQYF. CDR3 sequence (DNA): TGCGCCAGCAGTCAGGGGGCTACAAACATTCAGTACTTC.

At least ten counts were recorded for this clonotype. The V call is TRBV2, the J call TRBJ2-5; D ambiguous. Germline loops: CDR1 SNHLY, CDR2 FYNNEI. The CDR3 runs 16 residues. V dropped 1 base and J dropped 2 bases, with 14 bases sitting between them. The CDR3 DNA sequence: TGTGCCAGCAGTGAAGGTGTAGACTTAGAACAAGAGACCCAGTACTTC. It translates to CASSEGVDLEQETQYF.

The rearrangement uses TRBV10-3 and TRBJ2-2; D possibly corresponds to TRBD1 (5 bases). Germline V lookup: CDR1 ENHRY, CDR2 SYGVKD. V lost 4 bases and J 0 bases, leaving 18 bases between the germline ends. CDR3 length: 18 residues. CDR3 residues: CAISGGRNFEANTGELFF. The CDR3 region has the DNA TGTGCCATCAGTGGGGGCAGAAACTTCGAAGCGAACACCGGGGAGCTGTTTTTT.

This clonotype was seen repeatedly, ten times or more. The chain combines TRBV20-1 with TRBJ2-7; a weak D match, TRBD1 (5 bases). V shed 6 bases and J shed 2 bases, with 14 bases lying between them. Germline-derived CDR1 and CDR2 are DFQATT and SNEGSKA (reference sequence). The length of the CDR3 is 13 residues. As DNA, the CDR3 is TGCAGTGCAGGGGTCCCCTTTACCTACGAGCAGTACTTC. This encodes CSAGVPFTYEQYF.

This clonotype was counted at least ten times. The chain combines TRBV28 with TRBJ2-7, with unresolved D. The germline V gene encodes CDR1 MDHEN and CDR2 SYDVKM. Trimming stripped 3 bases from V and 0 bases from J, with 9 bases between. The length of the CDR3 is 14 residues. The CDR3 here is CASSFGLLSYEQYF. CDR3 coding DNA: TGTGCCAGCAGTTTTGGGTTACTCTCCTACGAGCAGTACTTC.

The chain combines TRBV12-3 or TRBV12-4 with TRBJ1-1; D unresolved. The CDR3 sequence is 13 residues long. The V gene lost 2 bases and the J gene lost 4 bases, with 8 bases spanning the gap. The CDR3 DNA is TGTGCCAGCAGTTTACTAGGGAGCACTGAAGCTTTCTTT. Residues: CASSLLGSTEAFF.

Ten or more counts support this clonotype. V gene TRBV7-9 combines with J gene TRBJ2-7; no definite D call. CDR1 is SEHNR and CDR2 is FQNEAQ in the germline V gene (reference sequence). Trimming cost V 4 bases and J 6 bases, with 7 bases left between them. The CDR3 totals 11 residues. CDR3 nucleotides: TGTGCCAGCAGCTCCCTCCTCGAGCAGTACTTC. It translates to CASSSLLEQYF.

The CDR3 protein is CASSLNQGSSPLHF. The DNA of the CDR3 is TGTGCCAGCAGTTTAAATCAGGGGTCATCACCCCTCCACTTT. V usage is TRBV28 and J usage is TRBJ1-6, with D perhaps TRBD1 (6 bases). The germline CDR1 and CDR2 sequences are MDHEN and SYDVKM. V was cut by 2 bases and J by 10 bases, with 12 bases left in between. This CDR3 spans 14 amino acids.

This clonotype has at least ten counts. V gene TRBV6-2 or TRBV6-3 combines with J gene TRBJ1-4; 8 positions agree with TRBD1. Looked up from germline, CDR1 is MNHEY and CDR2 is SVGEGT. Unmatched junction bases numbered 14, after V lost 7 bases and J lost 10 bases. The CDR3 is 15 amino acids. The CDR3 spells CASTTSGGGTGKLFF. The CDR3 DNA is TGTGCCAGCACCACGTCGGGCGGCGGGACAGGAAAACTGTTTTTT.

For the CDR3, the DNA is TGTGCCACCACCCCCAGGATTCGGGACAACTCCTACGAGCAGTACTTC. This codes for CATTPRIRDNSYEQYF. The rearrangement joins TRBV7-9 to TRBJ2-7; a weak D match, TRBD1 (6 bases). The CDR3 sequence is 16 residues long. Germline V lookup: CDR1 SEHNR, CDR2 FQNEAQ (reference sequence). Between the trimmed V and J ends, which lost 10 bases and 0 bases, there was a span of 22 bases.

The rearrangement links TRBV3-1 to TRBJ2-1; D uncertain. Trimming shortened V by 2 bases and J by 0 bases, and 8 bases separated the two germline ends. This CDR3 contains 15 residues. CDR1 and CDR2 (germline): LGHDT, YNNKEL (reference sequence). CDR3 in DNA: TGTGCCAGCAGCCAACGGCAGAACTCCTACAATGAGCAGTTCTTC. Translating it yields CASSQRQNSYNEQFF.

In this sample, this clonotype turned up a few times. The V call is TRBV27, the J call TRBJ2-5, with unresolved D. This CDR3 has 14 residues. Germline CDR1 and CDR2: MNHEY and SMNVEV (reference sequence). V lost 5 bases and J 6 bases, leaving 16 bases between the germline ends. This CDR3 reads CASSASLGPKTQYF. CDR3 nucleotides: TGTGCCAGCAGTGCATCCTTAGGCCCGAAGACCCAGTACTTC.

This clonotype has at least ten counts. CDR3 DNA sequence: TGTGCCAGCAGCCTACAGGGGGGGGGCTACGAGCAGTACTTC. This sequence encodes CASSLQGGGYEQYF. This chain connects TRBV6-5 to TRBJ2-7; a possible D gene is TRBD1 (8 bases). The CDR3 covers 14 residues. Between the trimmed V and J ends, which lost 6 bases and 3 bases, there was a span of 15 bases. The V gene's germline CDR1 is MNHEY and CDR2 SVGAGI.

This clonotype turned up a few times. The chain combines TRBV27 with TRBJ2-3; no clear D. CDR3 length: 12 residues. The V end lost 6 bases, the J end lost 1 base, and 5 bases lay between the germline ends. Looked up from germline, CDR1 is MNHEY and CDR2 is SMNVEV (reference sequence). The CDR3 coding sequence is TGTGCCAGCAGGTCCGGCACAGATACGCAGTATTTT. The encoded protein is CASRSGTDTQYF.

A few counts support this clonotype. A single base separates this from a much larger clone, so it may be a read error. CDR3 coding DNA: TGTGCCAGCAGTCCCCCCGGGACCAATCAGCCCCAGCATTTT. Its translation: CASSPPGTNQPQHF. The chain links TRBV6-5 to TRBJ1-5; D may be TRBD1 (5 bases). This CDR3 spans 14 amino acids. Germline assignment: CDR1 MNHEY and CDR2 SVGAGI. Trimming removed 5 bases at V and 3 bases at J, with 11 bases between.

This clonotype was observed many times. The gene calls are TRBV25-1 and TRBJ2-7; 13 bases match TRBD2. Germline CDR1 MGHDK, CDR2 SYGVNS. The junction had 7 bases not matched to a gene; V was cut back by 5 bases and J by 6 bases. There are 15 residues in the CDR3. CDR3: CASSIGLAGVGEQYF. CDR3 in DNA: TGTGCCAGCAGTATCGGACTAGCGGGAGTAGGCGAGCAGTACTTC.

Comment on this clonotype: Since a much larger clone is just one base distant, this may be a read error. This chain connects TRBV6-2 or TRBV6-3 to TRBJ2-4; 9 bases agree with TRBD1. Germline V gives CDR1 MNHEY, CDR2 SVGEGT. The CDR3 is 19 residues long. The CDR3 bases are TGTGCCAGCAGTTATATAGTTGGGACAGGGTGGATAGCCAAAAACATTCTGTACTTC. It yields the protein CASSYIVGTGWIAKNILYF.